Each of the 29 T cell receptor beta chains below was sequenced from the same sample in a study of T cells in Graves' hyperthyroidism and ophthalmopathy. RNA transcripts gave rise to amplified TCR beta CDR3 regions. First-round RT-PCR with HTBI primers amplified the TCR CDR3 region. Each CDR3 protein is one row after TCRdb ran MiXCR on the multiplex PCR reads. Found here are about 540,000 distinct CDR3 sequences, 35% to 55% of them singletons; the top ten hold approximately 8.2%. The sample comprised peripheral blood or thyroid tissue (not recorded which). These TCRs come from a woman aged 18-29 years with Graves' hyperthyroidism.

In this sample, this clonotype turned up many times. The chain employs TRBV2 and TRBJ2-7; no firm D call. Germline CDR1 SNHLY, CDR2 FYNNEI. This CDR3 is built from 15 residues. V lost 6 bases and J lost 4, with 19 bases in between. CDR3 in amino acids: CASRAVRGIGYEQYF. The CDR3 DNA reads as TGTGCCAGCAGGGCTGTGAGAGGTATCGGATACGAGCAGTACTTC.

This clonotype was seen just once. V gene TRBV24-1 combines with J gene TRBJ2-7; 10 bases fit TRBD2. Unmatched junction bases numbered 9, after V lost 2 bases and J lost 3 bases. The CDR3 is made up of 17 amino acids. Germline V CDR1 and CDR2: KGHDR, SFDVKD. CDR3 sequence reads: CATSDSQGTSDYYEQYF. CDR3 coding DNA: TGTGCCACCAGTGATTCCCAGGGGACTAGCGACTACTACGAGCAGTACTTC.

The chain links TRBV25-1 to TRBJ2-5; 12 positions agree with TRBD2. The J segment lost 4 bases and the V segment lost 2 bases, leaving 11 bases of the junction unmatched. Per germline, CDR1 MGHDK and CDR2 SYGVNS. CDR3 length: 18 amino acids. The chain's CDR3 is CASSELAGGQGVSETQYF. For the CDR3, the DNA is TGTGCCAGCAGTGAACTAGCGGGAGGGCAGGGAGTCTCAGAGACCCAGTACTTC.

About this clonotype itself: The conserved final phenylalanine or tryptophan is absent from the CDR3, which likely points to a read error. No DNA is shown, since the ends of the CDR3 on it are uncertain; the CDR3 is the one TCRdb lists. V is TRBV2 and J is TRBJ2-3; TRBD1, the table's D call, lacks a check against the DNA. The germline V gene has CDR1 SNHLY and CDR2 FYNNEI. The CDR3 is 11 residues long, ends included. The chain's CDR3 is CASGTLEGINY.

This clonotype was counted at least ten times. The chain employs TRBV7-8 and TRBJ1-2; D unresolved. Trimming left V 1 base short and J 8 bases short, with 17 bases between. CDR3 size: 15 residues. CDR1 and CDR2 from the germline V gene are SGHVS and FQNEAQ. This CDR3 is CASSLVAGTPAGYTF. In nucleotides, the CDR3 is TGTGCCAGCAGCTTAGTCGCTGGCACACCGGCCGGCTACACCTTC.

The table lists this clonotype with many counts. V and J are TRBV10-3 and TRBJ1-5; 10 bases line up with TRBD1. The germline gives CDR1 ENHRY, CDR2 SYGVKD. CDR3 length equals 13 residues. Losses at the gene ends were 10 bases for V and 5 bases for J; bases not matched to a gene: 5. The CDR3 here is CATDGQGDQPQHF. The CDR3 nucleotides read TGTGCCACCGATGGACAGGGGGATCAGCCCCAGCATTTT.

This clonotype was recorded a few times. The rearrangement joins TRBV5-4 to TRBJ1-2, with 10 bases lining up with TRBD1. Unmatched junction bases numbered 1, after V lost 1 base and J lost 4 bases. Germline V gene lookup returns CDR1 SGHNT and CDR2 YYREEE (reference sequence). The CDR3 sequence is 14 residues long. The CDR3: CASSLRTGGYGYTF. CDR3 nucleotides: TGTGCCAGCAGCTTGCGGACAGGGGGCTATGGCTACACCTTC.

This clonotype was counted at least ten times. V is TRBV24-1 and J is TRBJ2-5; TRBD1 is a possible D gene (6 bases). CDR1 is KGHDR, CDR2 SFDVKD, per germline. CDR3 length equals 16 residues. The V and J ends lost 0 bases and 2 bases respectively, with 12 bases between them. CDR3 in amino acids: CATSDLAGVGQETQYF. The CDR3, as DNA: TGTGCCACCAGTGATTTGGCAGGGGTTGGACAAGAGACCCAGTACTTC.

This sequence joins TRBV5-1 and TRBJ1-5; 10 nucleotides align to TRBD1. CDR1 and CDR2 from the germline V gene are SGHRS and YFSETQ. The CDR3 is made up of 14 amino acids. V was pared by 4 bases and J by 6 bases, with 4 bases of the junction left unmatched. CDR3 loop: CASSRTGGVQPQHF. CDR3 bases: TGCGCCAGCAGCCGGACAGGGGGTGTTCAGCCCCAGCATTTT.

V gene TRBV24-1 combines with J gene TRBJ2-5; tentative D call: TRBD2 (5 bases). Germline loops: CDR1 KGHDR, CDR2 SFDVKD. V lost 4 bases, J lost 2 bases, and 10 bases lay in between. The CDR3 has 14 amino acids. The CDR3 spells CATSELSGQETQYF. The DNA of the CDR3 is TGTGCCACCAGTGAACTGAGCGGACAAGAGACCCAGTACTTC.

The rearrangement links TRBV6-1 to TRBJ2-7, with 8 bases identical to TRBD1. The germline CDR1 and CDR2 sequences are MNHNS and SASEGT. This CDR3 is built from 14 residues. Trimming at V came to 9 bases and at J to 5 bases, leaving 12 bases not matched to a gene. The CDR3 here is CASSIWGTGDEQYF. In nucleotides, the CDR3 is TGTGCCAGTAGTATTTGGGGGACAGGCGACGAGCAGTACTTC.

J is TRBJ2-7 and V is TRBV2; TRBD2 aligns across 10 bases. The CDR3 is 16 amino acids. Germline trimming cut 7 bases from V and 2 bases from J; bases unmatched to any gene: 11. CDR1 is SNHLY, CDR2 FYNNEI, per germline. CDR3 region: CASTRDPAGGPYEQYF. CDR3 bases: TGTGCCAGCACCCGAGACCCAGCGGGAGGGCCCTACGAGCAGTACTTC.

A word on this clonotype: Since a much larger clone is just one base distant, this may be a read error. This rearrangement joins TRBV2 to TRBJ1-5, with 8 bases that match TRBD1. Trimming at V came to 6 bases and at J to 11 bases, leaving 12 bases not matched to a gene. CDR1 and CDR2 from the germline V gene are SNHLY and FYNNEI. The CDR3 is made up of 14 amino acids. CDR3 residues: CASSEQGVGQSQHF. The CDR3 coding sequence is TGTGCCAGCAGCGAACAGGGGGTAGGCCAGTCCCAGCATTTT.

This clonotype has only a few counts. The V call is TRBV12-3 or TRBV12-4, the J call TRBJ1-6, with 11 bases lining up with TRBD1. J lost 9 bases, V lost 3 bases, and 10 bases had no gene match. The CDR3 contains 17 residues. The CDR3 sequence is CASSFPDGQGALSPLHF. CDR3 nucleotides: TGTGCCAGCAGTTTCCCGGACGGACAGGGGGCACTTTCACCCCTCCACTTT.

A word on this clonotype: The junction departs from germline at one end; a sequencing error may be responsible. The chain is built from TRBV11-1 and TRBJ2-7; 8 nucleotides match TRBD2. Germline V gene lookup returns CDR1 SGHAT and CDR2 FQDESV (reference sequence). The CDR3 length is 17 residues. The CDR3 sequence: CASSYLSGTRLSCEQYF. The CDR3 DNA reads TGTGCCAGCAGCTATCTTAGCGGGACACGGCTCTCCTGCGAGCAGTACTTC.

The rearrangement uses TRBV7-9 and TRBJ2-5; weak D call: TRBD2 (6 bases). V was shortened by 5 bases and J by 4 bases, with 11 bases between the two germline ends. The CDR3 length is 13 residues. Germline V gene lookup returns CDR1 SEHNR and CDR2 FQNEAQ (reference sequence). The CDR3 bases are TGTGCCAGCAGCCCTGACGGGGGAGAGACCCAGTACTTC. It translates to CASSPDGGETQYF.

The rearrangement links TRBV19 to TRBJ1-4; TRBD1 matches 8 bases. The CDR3 is made up of 15 amino acids. V lost 5 bases to trimming and J lost 6 bases; unmatched junction nucleotides: 8. The germline V gene encodes CDR1 LNHDA and CDR2 SQIVND (reference sequence). This CDR3 reads CASSAWEQGDEKLFF. CDR3 nucleotide sequence: TGTGCCAGTAGTGCATGGGAACAGGGGGATGAAAAACTGTTTTTT.

This clonotype occurred many times. This sequence joins TRBV29-1 and TRBJ2-7; 9 positions agree with TRBD2. Germline V gene data show CDR1 as SQVTM and CDR2 as ANQGSEA. The V segment lost 1 base and the J segment 2 bases; nucleotides outside the gene matches: 3. The length of the CDR3 is 14 residues. The CDR3 spells CSVEGLAGPYEQYF. CDR3 DNA: TGCAGCGTTGAAGGTCTAGCGGGACCCTACGAGCAGTACTTC.

Remarks on this clonotype: A much larger clone is a single base away; this may be a read error. The chain carries TRBV10-3 and TRBJ1-1; D unclear. CDR1 and CDR2 from the germline V gene are ENHRY and SYGVKD. This CDR3 contains 12 residues. CDR3 bases: TGTGCCAGCAGTGTACAAAGCACTGAAGCTTTCTTT. It yields the protein CASSVQSTEAFF.

The count of this clonotype is one. The chain couples TRBV20-1 to TRBJ2-7; D is possibly TRBD1 (7 bases). This CDR3 spans 14 amino acids. V was shortened by 3 bases and J by 6 bases, with 18 bases between the two germline ends. Per germline, CDR1 DFQATT and CDR2 SNEGSKA (reference sequence). The CDR3 sequence: CSASTGDSPSEQYF. Here the CDR3 DNA reads TGCAGTGCTAGTACAGGGGACTCTCCGTCCGAGCAGTACTTC.

This clonotype was recorded at least ten times. CDR3 coding DNA: TGTGCCACCCTTATGGGGGAGGGCAATCAGCCCCAGCATTTT. It yields the protein CATLMGEGNQPQHF. This sequence joins TRBV7-8 and TRBJ1-5, with a tentative D call TRBD1 (5 bases). The CDR3 extends over 14 amino acids. Germline V gene data show CDR1 as SGHVS and CDR2 as FQNEAQ. V lost 10 bases and J lost 2, with 15 bases in between.

Details on this clonotype: Given a much more abundant clone one base away, this may be a read error. The missing conserved phenylalanine or tryptophan at the end of this CDR3 makes a read error likely. This sequence joins TRBV10-3 and TRBJ2-7, with 8 bases matching TRBD2. In germline, CDR1 is ENHRY, CDR2 SYGVKD. Trimming at V came to 4 bases and at J to 7 bases, leaving 9 bases not matched to a gene. There are 14 residues in the CDR3. CDR3 nucleotide sequence: TGTGCCATCAGTGCCAGAAGCGGGAGAGGGGAGCAGTACCTC. It encodes CAISARSGRGEQYL.

Worth noting for this clonotype: This could be a read error, since a much larger clone is one nucleotide away. CDR3 in amino acids: CASSLLGQDNQPQHF. The CDR3 DNA reads as TGTGCCAGCAGTCTTCTTGGGCAGGACAATCAGCCCCAGCATTTT. The chain has TRBV12-3 or TRBV12-4 and TRBJ1-5, with D hard to call. The CDR3 consists of 15 residues. V was clipped by 5 bases and J by 3 bases, with 14 bases between them.

DNA for the CDR3: TGTGCCAGCAGCCGTCCAGCGGGAGATTACGAGCAGTACTTC. Translated, it gives CASSRPAGDYEQYF. J is TRBJ2-7 and V is TRBV7-6; 8 bases are a match to TRBD2. The length of the CDR3 is 14 residues. From germline, CDR1 is SGHVS and CDR2 FNYEAQ. Losses at the gene ends were 5 bases for V and 4 bases for J; bases not matched to a gene: 7.

The chain is built from TRBV6-1 and TRBJ1-4, with D hard to call. CDR3 length: 15 residues. Germline-derived CDR1 and CDR2 are MNHNS and SASEGT. Trimming took off 7 bases at V and 5 bases at J, with 17 bases between the two ends. The CDR3 protein is CASIPASGPNEKLFF. The DNA of the CDR3 is TGTGCCAGCATTCCAGCATCCGGACCAAATGAAAAACTGTTTTTT.

This chain joins TRBV29-1 and TRBJ1-1; D remains unclear. The CDR3 extends over 11 amino acids. The V gene lost 3 bases and the J gene lost 5 bases, with 7 bases spanning the gap. CDR1 is SQVTM and CDR2 is ANQGSEA in the germline V gene. The CDR3 here is CSVDAGTEAFF. The CDR3 DNA sequence: TGCAGCGTTGACGCCGGGACTGAAGCTTTCTTT.

This clonotype came up once. This rearrangement joins TRBV2 to TRBJ1-6; 10 nucleotides agree with TRBD1. Germline values: CDR1 SNHLY, CDR2 FYNNEI. After removal of 6 bases from V and 13 bases from J, the junction contained 9 bases not matched to a gene. The CDR3 length is 14 residues. CDR3 sequence reads: CASSGTGDSAPLHF. DNA of the CDR3: TGTGCCAGCAGCGGGACAGGGGACAGCGCGCCCCTCCACTTT.

In its sample, this clonotype was seen a few times. This chain links TRBV27 with TRBJ2-7; D is undetermined. This CDR3 spans 12 amino acids. Between the trimmed V and J ends, which lost 4 bases and 5 bases, there was a span of 9 bases. Per germline, CDR1 MNHEY and CDR2 SMNVEV (reference sequence). DNA for the CDR3: TGTGCCAGCAGTTCCCTCAGGAACGAGCAGTACTTC. Amino acid sequence: CASSSLRNEQYF.

This clonotype was detected only a few times. The chain joins TRBV2 to TRBJ1-1; D is perhaps TRBD1 (5 bases). V dropped 4 bases and J dropped 6 bases, with 30 bases sitting between them. The CDR3 has 19 residues. Germline values: CDR1 SNHLY, CDR2 FYNNEI. The CDR3 nucleotides are TGTGCCAGCAGTGCCTTCCTCCATGTCTGGGGCGATAGGGAACCTGAAGCTTTCTTT. Translated, it gives CASSAFLHVWGDREPEAFF.